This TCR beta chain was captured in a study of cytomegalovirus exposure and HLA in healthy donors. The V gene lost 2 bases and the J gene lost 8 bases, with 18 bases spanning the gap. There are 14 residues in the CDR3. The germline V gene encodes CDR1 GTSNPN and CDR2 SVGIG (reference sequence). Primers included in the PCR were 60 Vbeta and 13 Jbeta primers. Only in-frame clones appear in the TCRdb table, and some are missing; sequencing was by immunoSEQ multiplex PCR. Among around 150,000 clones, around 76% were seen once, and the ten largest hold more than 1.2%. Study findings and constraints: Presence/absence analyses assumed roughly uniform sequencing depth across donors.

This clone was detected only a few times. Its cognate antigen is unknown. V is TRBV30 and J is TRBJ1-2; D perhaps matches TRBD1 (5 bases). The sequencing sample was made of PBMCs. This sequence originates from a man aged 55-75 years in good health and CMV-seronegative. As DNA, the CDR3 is TGTGCCTGGAGTAAAGGGTTGGGCGGGGACGGCTACACCTTC. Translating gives CAWSKGLGGDGYTF. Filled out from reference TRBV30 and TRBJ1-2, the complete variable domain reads SQTIHQWPATLVQPVGSPLSLECTVEGTSNPNLYWYRQAAGRGLQLLFYSVGIGQISSEVPQNLSASRPQDRQFILSSKKLLLSDSGFYLCAWSKGLGGDGYTFGSGTRLTVV.